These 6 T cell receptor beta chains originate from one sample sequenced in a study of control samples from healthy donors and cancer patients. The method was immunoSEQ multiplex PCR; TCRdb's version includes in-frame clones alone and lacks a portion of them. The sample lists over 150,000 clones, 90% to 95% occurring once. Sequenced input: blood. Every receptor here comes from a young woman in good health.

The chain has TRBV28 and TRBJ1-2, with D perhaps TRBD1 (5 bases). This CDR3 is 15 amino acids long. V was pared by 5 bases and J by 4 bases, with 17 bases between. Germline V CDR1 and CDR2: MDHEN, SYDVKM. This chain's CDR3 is CASSPHGGLSYGYTF. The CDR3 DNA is TGTGCCAGCAGTCCCCATGGGGGACTCAGCTATGGCTACACCTTC.

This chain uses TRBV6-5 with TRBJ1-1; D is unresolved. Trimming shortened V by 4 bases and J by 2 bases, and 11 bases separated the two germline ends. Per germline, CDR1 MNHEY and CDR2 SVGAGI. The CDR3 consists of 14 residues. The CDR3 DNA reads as TGTGCCAGCAGTTCCACCCGGATTAACACTGAAGCTTTCTTT. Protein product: CASSSTRINTEAFF.

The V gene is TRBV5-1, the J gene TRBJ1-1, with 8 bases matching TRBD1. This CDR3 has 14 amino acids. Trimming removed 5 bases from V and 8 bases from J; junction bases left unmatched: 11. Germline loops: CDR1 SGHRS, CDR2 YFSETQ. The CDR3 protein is CASRSGTGFMEAFF. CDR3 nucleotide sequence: TGCGCCAGCAGATCCGGGACAGGTTTTATGGAAGCTTTCTTT. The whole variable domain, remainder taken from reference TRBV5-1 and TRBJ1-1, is KAGVTQTPRYLIKTRGQQVTLSCSPISGHRSVSWYQQTPGQGLQFLFEYFSETQRNKGNFPGRFSGRQFSNSRSEMNVSTLELGDSALYLCASRSGTGFMEAFFGQGTRLTVV.

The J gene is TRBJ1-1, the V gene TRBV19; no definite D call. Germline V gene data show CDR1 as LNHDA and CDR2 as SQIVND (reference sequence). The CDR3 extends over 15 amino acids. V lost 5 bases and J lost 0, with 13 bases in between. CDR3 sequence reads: CASSPIGRMNTEAFF. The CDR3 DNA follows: TGTGCCAGTAGTCCGATAGGACGGATGAACACTGAAGCTTTCTTT.

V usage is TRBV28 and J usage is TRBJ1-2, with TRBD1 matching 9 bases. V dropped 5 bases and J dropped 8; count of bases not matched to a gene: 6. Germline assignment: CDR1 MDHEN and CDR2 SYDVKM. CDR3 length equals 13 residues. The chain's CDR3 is CASSPDRGWGYTF. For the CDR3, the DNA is TGTGCCAGCAGTCCGGACAGGGGTTGGGGCTACACCTTC.

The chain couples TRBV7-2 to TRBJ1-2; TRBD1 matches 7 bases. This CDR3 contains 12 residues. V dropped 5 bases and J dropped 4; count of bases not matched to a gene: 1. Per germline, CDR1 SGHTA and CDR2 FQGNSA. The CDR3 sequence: CASSPGGYGYTF. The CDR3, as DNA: TGTGCCAGCAGCCCAGGGGGCTATGGCTACACCTTC.